In its sample, the clone carrying this TCR beta chain was seen a few times. Its antigen is currently unknown. This entry is derived from a study of vaccination and CD4 T cells after COVID-19. Treatment of the sample: roughly 10-day PBMC culture with coronavirus spike peptide pools or control peptides (ViraFEST assay). An Oncomine TCR Beta short-read assay was used to sequence the DNA from cultured CD4+ T cells. Via MiXCR, TCRdb re-called the PCR reads, giving one row per CDR3 protein. The table records over 11,000 distinct CDR3 sequences, roughly a third of them present only once. The sequence was obtained from a human donor who had recovered from COVID-19. Sequencing was performed on CD4+ T cells from blood, cultured in vitro, taken after SARS-CoV-2 vaccination.

DNA for the CDR3: TGTGCCAGCAGGCAACATCAGGGACGGACTGAAGCTTTCTTT. It translates to CASRQHQGRTEAFF. The rearrangement uses TRBV6-1 and TRBJ1-1; D perhaps matches TRBD1 (5 bases). The CDR3 is made up of 14 amino acids. The germline V gene encodes CDR1 MNHNS and CDR2 SASEGT. V shed 6 bases and J shed 5 bases, with 16 bases lying between them.